This T cell receptor beta chain was sequenced during a study of blood T cell repertoires in COVID-19. Study-level information: Donors in the United States, Italy and Spain gave samples during acute or convalescent COVID-19. PBMCs, B-cell-depleted T cells, or T cells provided the cDNA or gDNA that made up the material.

Original processing notes: Estimation of nucleated cell counts was performed using reference gene primer amplification. Clones were sequenced by immunoSEQ multiplex PCR, and TCRdb holds only the in-frame ones, with some missing. That table gives V, J and clone size, and the DNA gave D and trimming. Among 60,000 to 75,000 clones listed, roughly 86% were seen once. From germline, CDR1 is MGHRA and CDR2 YSYEKL. The CDR3 loop spans 14 amino acids. V was trimmed by 1 base and J by 6 bases, leaving 11 bases between them. This rearrangement joins TRBV4-1 to TRBJ2-3; D may be TRBD1 (5 bases). The receptor's source is a man in his sixties with acute or convalescent COVID-19. Sequences were obtained from peripheral blood. CDR3 in amino acids: CASSQGPAGDTQYF. Here the CDR3 DNA reads TGCGCCAGCAGCCAAGGGCCAGCAGGGGATACGCAGTATTTT.